These 12 T cell receptor beta chains came from one sample sequenced in a study of CD8 T cells in Susac syndrome. RNA totalling roughly 0.45 to 1 ug underwent reverse transcription with random hexamers. TCRdb re-analysed the immunoSEQ multiplex PCR reads in MiXCR, keeping a single row per CDR3 protein. The sample lists about 170,000 distinct CDR3 sequences; approximately 95% were seen once. The specimen sequenced was CD4+ T cells from PBMCs. The receptors derive from a human donor with multiple sclerosis.

V usage is TRBV5-1 and J usage is TRBJ2-5; TRBD2 might be the D (6 bases). Germline-derived CDR1 and CDR2 are SGHRS and YFSETQ. Trimming took 0 bases from V and 1 from J, leaving 10 bases between them. This CDR3 spans 15 amino acids. CDR3 nucleotide sequence: TGCGCCAGCAGCTTGGGGGGACTCCTCCAAGAGACCCAGTACTTC. This gives the protein CASSLGGLLQETQYF.

The CDR3 nucleotides read TGTGCCCGGTCCCGGGACAGGGAAATCGGGGAGCTGTTTTTT. This gives the protein CARSRDREIGELFF. V and J are TRBV30 and TRBJ2-2; 9 bases map to TRBD1. CDR1 is GTSNPN and CDR2 is SVGIG in the germline V gene (reference sequence). Trimming removed 8 bases from V and 7 bases from J; junction bases left unmatched: 11. The CDR3 is 14 amino acids. The full variable domain, in which reference TRBV30 and TRBJ2-2 provide the parts outside the CDR3, is SQTIHQWPATLVQPVGSPLSLECTVEGTSNPNLYWYRQAAGRGLQLLFYSVGIGQISSEVPQNLSASRPQDRQFILSSKKLLLSDSGFYLCARSRDREIGELFFGEGSRLTVL.

This chain uses TRBV12-3 or TRBV12-4 with TRBJ1-4, with TRBD1 matching over 7 bases. Trimming at V came to 5 bases and at J to 7 bases, leaving 13 bases not matched to a gene. This CDR3 comprises 16 residues. The CDR3 sequence is CASSPSKSGGREKLFF. CDR3 sequence (DNA): TGTGCCAGCAGTCCATCGAAATCAGGGGGGCGTGAAAAACTGTTTTTT.

In its sample, this clonotype was seen once. The chain couples TRBV4-1 to TRBJ2-7; D may be TRBD2 (6 bases). This CDR3 spans 17 amino acids. Per the germline V gene, CDR1 is MGHRA and CDR2 is YSYEKL. With 0 bases removed from V and 0 bases from J, the gap between germline ends came to 15 bases. The CDR3 spells CASSQDPGAGASYEQYF. In DNA, the CDR3 is TGCGCCAGCAGCCAAGATCCGGGAGCGGGCGCCTCCTACGAGCAGTACTTC.

This chain uses TRBV4-2 with TRBJ2-1, with TRBD1 matching 7 bases. Germline V gene lookup returns CDR1 LGHNA and CDR2 YNFKEQ. V shed 1 base, J shed 5 bases, and the junction held 5 bases outside the gene matches. The length of the CDR3 is 15 residues. CDR3 coding DNA: TGTGCCAGCAGCCAAGGCAGGGGGAGAAACAATGAGCAGTTCTTC. This encodes CASSQGRGRNNEQFF.

The chain is built from TRBV30 and TRBJ2-7; no reliable D call. This CDR3 comprises 12 residues. The V end was cut by 1 base, the J end by 5 bases, with 9 bases between. From germline, CDR1 is GTSNPN and CDR2 SVGIG (reference sequence). The CDR3 DNA reads as TGTGCCTGGAGTGGTGACCCGGACGAGCAGTACTTC. Encoded protein: CAWSGDPDEQYF.

This rearrangement joins TRBV18 to TRBJ1-2; 9 bases agree with TRBD1. The germline CDR1 and CDR2 sequences are KGHSH and LQKENI. CDR3 length: 14 residues. V gave up 0 bases and J gave up 6 bases; unmatched junction bases: 2. The CDR3 coding sequence is TGTGCCAGCTCACCACCTGGGGACAGGGATGGCTACACCTTC. Amino acid sequence: CASSPPGDRDGYTF.

The rearrangement joins TRBV12-3 or TRBV12-4 to TRBJ1-5; 10 nucleotides line up with TRBD1. J lost 3 bases, V lost 8 bases, and 4 bases had no gene match. CDR3 length: 14 residues. CDR3 loop: CASGQGENNQPQHF. CDR3 DNA sequence: TGTGCCAGCGGACAGGGGGAAAACAATCAGCCCCAGCATTTT.

This rearrangement joins TRBV3-1 to TRBJ1-1; D perhaps matches TRBD1 (5 bases). Germline V CDR1 and CDR2: LGHDT, YNNKEL (reference sequence). Trimming left V 1 base short and J 4 bases short, with 10 bases between. The CDR3 runs 14 residues. The CDR3 sequence: CASSQALQGTEAFF. CDR3 nucleotides: TGTGCCAGCAGCCAAGCTTTGCAGGGCACTGAAGCTTTCTTT.

CDR3 in DNA: TGCAGTGCTAGACCCCCGAGGACTGGAAATTCACCCCTCCACTTT. It codes for CSARPPRTGNSPLHF. The chain has TRBV20-1 and TRBJ1-6; D remains ambiguous. Germline-derived CDR1 and CDR2 are DFQATT and SNEGSKA (reference sequence). The CDR3 covers 15 residues. V was pared by 2 bases and J by 7 bases, with 15 bases between.

The rearrangement links TRBV2 to TRBJ2-3; tentatively, D is TRBD2 (6 bases). Trimming stripped 3 bases from V and 4 bases from J, with 11 bases between. The CDR3 is 14 residues long. The germline gives CDR1 SNHLY, CDR2 FYNNEI. This chain's CDR3 is CASSEEGTADTQYF. CDR3 DNA sequence: TGTGCCAGCAGTGAGGAGGGCACCGCAGATACGCAGTATTTT. The variable domain in full, with the rest retrieved from reference TRBV2 and TRBJ2-3, is EPEVTQTPSHQVTQMGQEVILRCVPISNHLYFYWYRQILGQKVEFLVSFYNNEISEKSEIFDDQFSVERPDGSNFTLKIRSTKLEDSAMYFCASSEEGTADTQYFGPGTRLTVL.

In the case of this clonotype: A read error may produce the germline difference seen at one junction end. The V call is TRBV5-1, the J call TRBJ2-1, with unresolved D. Looked up from germline, CDR1 is SGHRS and CDR2 is YFSETQ. This CDR3 contains 11 residues. DNA of the CDR3: TGCGCCAGCAGTACTGATAATGTGCAGTTCTTC. The encoded protein is CASSTDNVQFF. Full variable domain (rest looked up from reference TRBV5-1 and TRBJ2-1): KAGVTQTPRYLIKTRGQQVTLSCSPISGHRSVSWYQQTPGQGLQFLFEYFSETQRNKGNFPGRFSGRQFSNSRSEMNVSTLELGDSALYLCASSTDNVQFFGPGTRLTVL.